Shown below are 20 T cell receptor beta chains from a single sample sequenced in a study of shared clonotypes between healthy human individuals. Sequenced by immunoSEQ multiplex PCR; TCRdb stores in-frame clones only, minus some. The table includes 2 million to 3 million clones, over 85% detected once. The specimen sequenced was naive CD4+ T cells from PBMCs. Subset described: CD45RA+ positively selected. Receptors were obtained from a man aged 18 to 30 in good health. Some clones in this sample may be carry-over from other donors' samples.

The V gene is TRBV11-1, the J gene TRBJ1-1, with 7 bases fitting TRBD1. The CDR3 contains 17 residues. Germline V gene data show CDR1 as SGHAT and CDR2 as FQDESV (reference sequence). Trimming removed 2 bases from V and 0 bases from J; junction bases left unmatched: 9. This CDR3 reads CASSLYQGQHMNTEAFF. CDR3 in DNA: TGTGCCAGCAGCTTATATCAGGGACAGCACATGAACACTGAAGCTTTCTTT. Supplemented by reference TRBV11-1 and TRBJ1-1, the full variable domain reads EAEVAQSPRYKITEKSQAVAFWCDPISGHATLYWYRQILGQGPELLVQFQDESVVDDSQLPKDRFSAERLKGVDSTLKIQPAELGDSAMYLCASSLYQGQHMNTEAFFGQGTRLTVV.

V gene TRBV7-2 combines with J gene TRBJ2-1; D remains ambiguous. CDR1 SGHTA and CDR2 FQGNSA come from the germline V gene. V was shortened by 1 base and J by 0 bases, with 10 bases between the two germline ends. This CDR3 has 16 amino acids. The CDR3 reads CASSLVRLSSYNEQFF. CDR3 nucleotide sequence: TGTGCCAGCAGCTTAGTCAGGTTGAGCTCCTACAATGAGCAGTTCTTC.

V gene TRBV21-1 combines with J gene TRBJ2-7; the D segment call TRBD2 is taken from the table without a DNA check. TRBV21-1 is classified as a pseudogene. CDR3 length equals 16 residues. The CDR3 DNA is TGTGCCAGCAGCACCATAGGAGTCCGAAGCTCCTACGAGCAGTACTTC. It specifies CASSTIGVRSSYEQYF.

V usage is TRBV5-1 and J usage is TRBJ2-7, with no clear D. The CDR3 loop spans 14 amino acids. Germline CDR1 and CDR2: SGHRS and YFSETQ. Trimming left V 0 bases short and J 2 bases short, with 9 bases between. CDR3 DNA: TGCGCCAGCAGCTTGGGGCTCGAAGCCTACGAGCAGTACTTC. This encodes CASSLGLEAYEQYF.

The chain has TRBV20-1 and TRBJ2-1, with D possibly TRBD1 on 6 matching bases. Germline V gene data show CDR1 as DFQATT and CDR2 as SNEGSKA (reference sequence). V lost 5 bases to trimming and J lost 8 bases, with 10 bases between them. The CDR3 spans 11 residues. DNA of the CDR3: TGCAGTGCTTACTACAGGGATGAGCAGTTCTTC. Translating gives CSAYYRDEQFF.

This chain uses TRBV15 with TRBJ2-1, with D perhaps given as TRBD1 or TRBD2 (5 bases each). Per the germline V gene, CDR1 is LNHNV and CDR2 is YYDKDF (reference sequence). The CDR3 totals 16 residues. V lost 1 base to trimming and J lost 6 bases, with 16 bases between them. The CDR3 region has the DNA TGTGCCACCAGCAGAGCAACGGGGCCAGCCCCCAATGAGCAGTTCTTC. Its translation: CATSRATGPAPNEQFF.

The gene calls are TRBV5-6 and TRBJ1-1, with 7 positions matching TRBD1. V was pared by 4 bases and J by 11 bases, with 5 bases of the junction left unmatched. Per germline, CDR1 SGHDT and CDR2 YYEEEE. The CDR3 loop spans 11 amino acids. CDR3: CASSQRGRAFF. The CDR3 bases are TGTGCCAGCAGCCAGAGGGGGCGGGCTTTCTTT. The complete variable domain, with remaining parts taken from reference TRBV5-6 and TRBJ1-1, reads DAGVTQSPTHLIKTRGQQVTLRCSPKSGHDTVSWYQQALGQGPQFIFQYYEEEERQRGNFPDRFSGHQFPNYSSELNVNALLLGDSALYLCASSQRGRAFFGQGTRLTVV.

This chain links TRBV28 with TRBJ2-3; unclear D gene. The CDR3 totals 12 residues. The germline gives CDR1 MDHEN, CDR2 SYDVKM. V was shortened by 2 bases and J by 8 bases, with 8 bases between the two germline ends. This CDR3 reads CASSLPFSTQYF. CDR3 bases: TGTGCCAGCAGTTTACCATTTAGTACGCAGTATTTT.

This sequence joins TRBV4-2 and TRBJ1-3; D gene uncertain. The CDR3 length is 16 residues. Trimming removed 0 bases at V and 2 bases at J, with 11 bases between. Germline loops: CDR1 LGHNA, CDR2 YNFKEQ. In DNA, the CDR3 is TGTGCCAGCAGCCAAGATCGGGTCTTTACTGGAAACACCATATATTTT. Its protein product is CASSQDRVFTGNTIYF.

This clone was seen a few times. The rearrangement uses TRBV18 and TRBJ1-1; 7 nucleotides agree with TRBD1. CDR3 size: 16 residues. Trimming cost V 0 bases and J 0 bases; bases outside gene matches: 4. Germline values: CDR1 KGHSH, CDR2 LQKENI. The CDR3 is CASSPPAGGLNTEAFF. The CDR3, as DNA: TGTGCCAGCTCACCACCGGCAGGGGGACTGAACACTGAAGCTTTCTTT.

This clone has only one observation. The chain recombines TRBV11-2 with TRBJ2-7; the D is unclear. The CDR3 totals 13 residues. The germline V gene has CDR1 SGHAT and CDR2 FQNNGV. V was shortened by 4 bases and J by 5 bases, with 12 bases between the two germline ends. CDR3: CASSSELTDEQYF. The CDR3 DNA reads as TGTGCCAGCAGCTCCGAGCTTACTGACGAGCAGTACTTC.

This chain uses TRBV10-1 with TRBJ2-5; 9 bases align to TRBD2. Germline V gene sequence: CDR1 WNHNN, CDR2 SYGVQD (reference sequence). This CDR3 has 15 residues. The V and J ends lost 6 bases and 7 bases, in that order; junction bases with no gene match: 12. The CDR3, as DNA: TGCGCCAGCAGGGTTGAGCGGGAGGTATATGGGACCCAGTACTTC. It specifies CASRVEREVYGTQYF.

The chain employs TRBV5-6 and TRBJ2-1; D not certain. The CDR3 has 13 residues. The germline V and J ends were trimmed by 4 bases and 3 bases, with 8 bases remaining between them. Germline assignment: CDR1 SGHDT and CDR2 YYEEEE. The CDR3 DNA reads TGTGCCAGCAGCCCTCGCAGCTACAATGAGCAGTTCTTC. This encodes CASSPRSYNEQFF.

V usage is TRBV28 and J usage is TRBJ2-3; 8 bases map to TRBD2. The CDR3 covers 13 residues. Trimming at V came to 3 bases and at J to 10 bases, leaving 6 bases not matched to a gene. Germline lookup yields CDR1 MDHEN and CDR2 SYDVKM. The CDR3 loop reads CASSLGLGGPQYF. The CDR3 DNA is TGTGCCAGCAGTTTGGGACTAGGGGGTCCGCAGTATTTT.

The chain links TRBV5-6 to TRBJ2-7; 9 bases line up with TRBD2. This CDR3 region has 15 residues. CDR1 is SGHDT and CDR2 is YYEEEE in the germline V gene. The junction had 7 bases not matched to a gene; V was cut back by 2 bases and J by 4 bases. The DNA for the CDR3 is TGTGCCAGCAGCTTTGGCGCGGGAGGGCTTTACGAGCAGTACTTC. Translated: CASSFGAGGLYEQYF.

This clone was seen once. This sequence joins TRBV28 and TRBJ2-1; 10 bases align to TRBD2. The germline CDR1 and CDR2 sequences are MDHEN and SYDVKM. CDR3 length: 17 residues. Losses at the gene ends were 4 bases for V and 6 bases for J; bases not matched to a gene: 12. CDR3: CASSSSGGAGGVNEQFF. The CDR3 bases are TGTGCCAGCAGTTCCTCGGGTGGAGCGGGAGGGGTCAATGAGCAGTTCTTC. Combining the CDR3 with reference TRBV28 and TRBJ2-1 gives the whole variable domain DVKVTQSSRYLVKRTGEKVFLECVQDMDHENMFWYRQDPGLGLRLIYFSYDVKMKEKGDIPEGYSVSREKKERFSLILESASTNQTSMYLCASSSSGGAGGVNEQFFGPGTRLTVL.

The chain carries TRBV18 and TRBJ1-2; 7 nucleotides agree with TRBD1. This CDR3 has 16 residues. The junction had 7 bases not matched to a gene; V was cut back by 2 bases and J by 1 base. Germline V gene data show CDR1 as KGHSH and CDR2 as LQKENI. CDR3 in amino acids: CASSPLRQGVNYGYTF. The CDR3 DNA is TGTGCCAGCTCACCATTGAGACAGGGAGTTAACTATGGCTACACCTTC.

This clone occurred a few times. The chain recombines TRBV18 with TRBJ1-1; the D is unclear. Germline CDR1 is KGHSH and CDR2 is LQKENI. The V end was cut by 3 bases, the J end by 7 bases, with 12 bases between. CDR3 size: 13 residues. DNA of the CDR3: TGTGCCAGCTCACCTACCGGGTCGGTTGAAGCTTTCTTT. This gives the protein CASSPTGSVEAFF.

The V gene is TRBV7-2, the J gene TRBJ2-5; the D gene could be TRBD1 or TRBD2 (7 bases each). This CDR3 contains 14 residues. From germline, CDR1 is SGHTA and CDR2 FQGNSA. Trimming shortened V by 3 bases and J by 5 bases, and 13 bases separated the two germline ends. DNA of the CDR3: TGTGCCAGCAGCTTGGGGACAGCGGGGGAGACCCAGTACTTC. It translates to CASSLGTAGETQYF.

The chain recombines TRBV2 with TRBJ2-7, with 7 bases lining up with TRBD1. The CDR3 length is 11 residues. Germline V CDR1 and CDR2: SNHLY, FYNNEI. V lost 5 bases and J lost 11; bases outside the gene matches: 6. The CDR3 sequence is CASSTGTVKYF. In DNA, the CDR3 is TGTGCCAGCAGTACGGGGACAGTTAAGTACTTC.